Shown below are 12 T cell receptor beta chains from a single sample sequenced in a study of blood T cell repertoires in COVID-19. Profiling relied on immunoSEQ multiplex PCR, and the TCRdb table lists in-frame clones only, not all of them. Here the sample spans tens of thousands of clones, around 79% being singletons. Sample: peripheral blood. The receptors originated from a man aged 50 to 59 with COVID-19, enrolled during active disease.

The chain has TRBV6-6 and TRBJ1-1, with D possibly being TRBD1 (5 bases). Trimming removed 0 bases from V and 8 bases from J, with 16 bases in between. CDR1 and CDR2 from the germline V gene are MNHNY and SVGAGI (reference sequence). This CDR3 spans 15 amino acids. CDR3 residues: CASSYSKGRAPEAFF. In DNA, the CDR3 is TGTGCCAGCAGTTACTCGAAGGGCAGGGCCCCCGAAGCTTTCTTT.

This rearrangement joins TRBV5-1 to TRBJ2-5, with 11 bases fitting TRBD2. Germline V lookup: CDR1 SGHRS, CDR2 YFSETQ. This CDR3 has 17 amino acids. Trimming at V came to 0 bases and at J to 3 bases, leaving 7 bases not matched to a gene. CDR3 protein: CASSLGLTSGSEETQYF. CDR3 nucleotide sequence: TGCGCCAGCAGCTTGGGGCTAACTAGCGGGAGTGAAGAGACCCAGTACTTC.

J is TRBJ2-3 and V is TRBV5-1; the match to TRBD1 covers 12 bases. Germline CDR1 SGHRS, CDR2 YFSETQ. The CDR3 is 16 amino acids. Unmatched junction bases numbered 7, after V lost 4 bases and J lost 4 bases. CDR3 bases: TGCGCCAGCAGCCCTATGGGACAGGGGGCATCAGATACGCAGTATTTT. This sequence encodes CASSPMGQGASDTQYF.

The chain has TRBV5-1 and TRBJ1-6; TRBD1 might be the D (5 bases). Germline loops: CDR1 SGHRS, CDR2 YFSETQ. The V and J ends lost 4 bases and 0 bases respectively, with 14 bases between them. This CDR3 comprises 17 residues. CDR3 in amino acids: CASSLGVLSSYNSPLHF. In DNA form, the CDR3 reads TGCGCCAGCAGCCTAGGGGTCCTGAGCTCCTATAATTCACCCCTCCACTTT.

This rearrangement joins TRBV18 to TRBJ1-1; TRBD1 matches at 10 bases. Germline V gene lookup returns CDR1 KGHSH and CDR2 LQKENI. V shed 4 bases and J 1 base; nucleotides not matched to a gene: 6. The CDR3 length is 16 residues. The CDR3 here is CASSLRQGAQNTEAFF. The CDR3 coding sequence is TGTGCCAGCTCACTAAGACAGGGGGCGCAGAACACTGAAGCTTTCTTT.

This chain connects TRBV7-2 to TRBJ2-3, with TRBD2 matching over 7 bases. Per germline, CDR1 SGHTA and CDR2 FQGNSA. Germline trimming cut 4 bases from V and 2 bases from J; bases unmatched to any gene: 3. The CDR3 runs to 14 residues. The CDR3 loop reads CASSSGTTTDTQYF. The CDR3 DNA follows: TGTGCCAGCAGCTCGGGGACTACCACAGATACGCAGTATTTT.

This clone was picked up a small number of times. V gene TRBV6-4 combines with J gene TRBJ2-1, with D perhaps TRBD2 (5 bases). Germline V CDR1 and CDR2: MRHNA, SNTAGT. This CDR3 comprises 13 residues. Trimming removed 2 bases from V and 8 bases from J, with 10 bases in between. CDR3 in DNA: TGTGCCAGCAGTGACGGTAGCGTCCATGAGCAGTTCTTC. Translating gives CASSDGSVHEQFF.

In nucleotides, the CDR3 is TGCGCCAGCAGCGGACAGGAGGGACAAATCCATGGCTACACCTTC. Residues: CASSGQEGQIHGYTF. This chain uses TRBV5-1 with TRBJ1-2, with TRBD1 identical over 7 bases. CDR1 is SGHRS, CDR2 YFSETQ, per germline. Unmatched junction bases numbered 12, after V lost 4 bases and J lost 6 bases. This CDR3 contains 15 residues.

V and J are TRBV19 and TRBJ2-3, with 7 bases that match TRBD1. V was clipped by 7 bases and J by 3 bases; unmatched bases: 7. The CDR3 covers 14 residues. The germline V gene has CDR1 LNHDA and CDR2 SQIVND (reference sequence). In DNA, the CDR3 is TGTGCCAGTACAAGGGGCAGGGGGACAGATACGCAGTATTTT. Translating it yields CASTRGRGTDTQYF.

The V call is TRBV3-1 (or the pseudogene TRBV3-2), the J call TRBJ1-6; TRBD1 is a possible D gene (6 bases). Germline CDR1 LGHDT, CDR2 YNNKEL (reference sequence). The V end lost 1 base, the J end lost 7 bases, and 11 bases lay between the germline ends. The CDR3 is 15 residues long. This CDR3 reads CASSQVAGANSPLHF. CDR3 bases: TGTGCCAGCAGCCAAGTGGCGGGGGCGAATTCACCCCTCCACTTT.

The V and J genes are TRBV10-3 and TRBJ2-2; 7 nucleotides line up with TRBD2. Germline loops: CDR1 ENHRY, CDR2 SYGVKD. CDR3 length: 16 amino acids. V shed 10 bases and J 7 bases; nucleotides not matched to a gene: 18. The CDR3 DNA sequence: TGTGCCACCAGAAAAGCCGGGACTACCAAAGTCGGGGAGCTGTTTTTT. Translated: CATRKAGTTKVGELFF.

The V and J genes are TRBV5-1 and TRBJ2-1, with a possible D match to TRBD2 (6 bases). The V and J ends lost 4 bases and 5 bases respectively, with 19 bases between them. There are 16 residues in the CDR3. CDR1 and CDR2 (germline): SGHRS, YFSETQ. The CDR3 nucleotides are TGCGCCAGCAGCGTACGGGGGACTCAGAGGCACAATGAGCAGTTCTTC. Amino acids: CASSVRGTQRHNEQFF.